The next 29 T cell receptor beta chains were all read from a single sample in a study of blood T cells in healthy people across ages. A second roughly 6 to 11 cycle PCR used barcoded and J-beta primers. TCRdb re-analysed the 5' RACE reads in MiXCR, keeping a single row per CDR3 protein. The sample holds some 1.4 million distinct CDR3 sequences; 35% to 45% are singletons and the top ten take approximately 7.9%. Sequenced: blood. The receptors here all came from a woman aged 18-29 years in good health.

The chain has TRBV10-2 and TRBJ1-4; perhaps TRBD1 as D (5 bases). Trimming took off 4 bases at V and 12 bases at J, with 21 bases between the two ends. The germline gives CDR1 WSHSY, CDR2 SAAADI. This CDR3 has 15 residues. DNA for the CDR3: TGCGCCAGCAGTGTTATGGGCGGGGGAGTTGGGCAACTGTTTTTT. This gives the protein CASSVMGGGVGQLFF.

This clonotype was observed a few times. The chain combines TRBV10-3 with TRBJ2-1, with TRBD2 matching over 9 bases. This CDR3 spans 14 amino acids. Germline assignment: CDR1 ENHRY and CDR2 SYGVKD. J gave up 5 bases and V 10 bases, and 9 bases lay outside the gene matches. CDR3 sequence (DNA): TGTGCCACGGCGGGAGCGGGGGGACACAATGAGCAGTTCTTC. This codes for CATAGAGGHNEQFF.

V and J are TRBV20-1 and TRBJ1-6, with 7 bases that match TRBD1. The J segment lost 0 bases and the V segment lost 3 bases, leaving 11 bases of the junction unmatched. The CDR3 has 18 residues. Germline values: CDR1 DFQATT, CDR2 SNEGSKA (reference sequence). CDR3 nucleotide sequence: TGCAGTGCTAGGCGAGATGAGGGGGCGAACTCCTATAATTCACCCCTCCACTTT. Translation gives CSARRDEGANSYNSPLHF.

The chain is built from TRBV20-1 and TRBJ1-2; maybe TRBD1 (5 bases). The germline V and J ends were trimmed by 5 bases and 5 bases, with 12 bases remaining between them. This CDR3 region has 12 residues. CDR1 is DFQATT and CDR2 is SNEGSKA in the germline V gene (reference sequence). The CDR3 DNA reads as TGCAGTGCTCGAGCGACAGCTTATGGCTACACCTTC. This encodes CSARATAYGYTF.

The rearrangement links TRBV9 to TRBJ2-7; possible D gene TRBD1, 5 bases. CDR1 and CDR2 (germline): SGDLS, YYNGEE. The CDR3 totals 16 residues. V lost 3 bases and J 2 bases, leaving 18 bases between the germline ends. The CDR3 spells CASSAGSTVPAYEQYF. The CDR3 coding sequence is TGTGCCAGCAGCGCCGGATCGACAGTGCCTGCCTACGAGCAGTACTTC.

This chain joins TRBV19 and TRBJ2-3; no definite D call. Trimming took off 7 bases at V and 0 bases at J, with 11 bases between the two ends. The CDR3 totals 14 residues. Germline V CDR1 and CDR2: LNHDA, SQIVND (reference sequence). In nucleotides, the CDR3 is TGTGCCAGTACTGAGAGAACTAGCACAGATACGCAGTATTTT. Residues: CASTERTSTDTQYF.

The chain joins TRBV10-3 to TRBJ2-1, with TRBD2 identical over 10 bases. The CDR3 is made up of 13 amino acids. Germline lookup yields CDR1 ENHRY and CDR2 SYGVKD. The trim removed 4 bases at V and 7 bases at J, leaving 1 base unmatched. The CDR3, as DNA: TGTGCCATCAGTGGACTAGCGGGTAATGAGCAGTTCTTC. It translates to CAISGLAGNEQFF.

The gene calls are TRBV27 and TRBJ1-2, with 9 positions matching TRBD1. Germline CDR1 and CDR2: MNHEY and SMNVEV (reference sequence). V trimming: 5 bases; J trimming: 6 bases; junction bases outside the gene matches: 10. The CDR3 runs 15 residues. The CDR3, as DNA: TGTGCCAGCAGTGGGACAGGGCGGGGAGGGGATGGCTACACCTTC. Translating gives CASSGTGRGGDGYTF.

A few counts support this clonotype. The V and J genes are TRBV6-1 and TRBJ2-1; TRBD1 might be the D (6 bases). V shed 6 bases and J shed 4 bases, with 13 bases lying between them. CDR3 length equals 14 residues. Germline-derived CDR1 and CDR2 are MNHNS and SASEGT. The DNA for the CDR3 is TGTGCCAGCAGGCCAGGGGCCGTGTACAATGAGCAGTTCTTC. This gives the protein CASRPGAVYNEQFF.

Only a few counts were recorded for this clonotype. The rearrangement links TRBV12-3 or TRBV12-4 to TRBJ2-5, with D perhaps matching TRBD2 (7 bases). V was pared by 2 bases and J by 4 bases, with 11 bases between. This CDR3 is 14 amino acids long. The chain's CDR3 is CASSLSGGLETQYF. CDR3 DNA: TGTGCCAGCAGTTTATCGGGGGGCCTAGAGACCCAGTACTTC.

The chain uses TRBV7-8 and TRBJ2-3; the D gene is possibly TRBD2 (5 bases). The CDR3 runs 15 residues. Trimming removed 6 bases from V and 6 bases from J, with 19 bases in between. CDR1 and CDR2 from the germline V gene are SGHVS and FQNEAQ. The CDR3 spells CASRPLSRRIDTQYF. The CDR3 DNA sequence: TGTGCCAGCAGACCGCTTTCGAGGAGGATCGATACGCAGTATTTT.

The chain employs TRBV2 and TRBJ2-2; D unresolved. With 7 bases removed from V and 2 bases from J, the gap between germline ends came to 14 bases. The germline CDR1 and CDR2 sequences are SNHLY and FYNNEI. There are 15 residues in the CDR3. The CDR3 reads CASKSRTTNTGELFF. CDR3 coding DNA: TGTGCCAGCAAGAGTAGAACTACAAACACCGGGGAGCTGTTTTTT.

The rearrangement links TRBV29-1 to TRBJ2-7; D call uncertain. V was pared by 6 bases and J by 3 bases, with 15 bases between. The CDR3 sequence is 13 residues long. Germline CDR1 reads SQVTM; CDR2 reads ANQGSEA. The CDR3: CSVNSPRNYEQYF. The CDR3 DNA follows: TGCAGCGTCAACAGTCCGCGAAACTACGAGCAGTACTTC.

The V and J genes are TRBV12-3 or TRBV12-4 and TRBJ2-1; D call uncertain. The length of the CDR3 is 17 residues. Trimming shortened V by 6 bases and J by 0 bases, and 18 bases separated the two germline ends. This CDR3 reads CASSLEISTDSYNEQFF. CDR3 DNA sequence: TGTGCCAGCAGCCTTGAGATATCGACCGACTCCTACAATGAGCAGTTCTTC.

The V and J genes are TRBV5-4 and TRBJ1-2; D remains ambiguous. The CDR3 totals 14 residues. Trimming removed 0 bases at V and 4 bases at J, with 10 bases between. The germline CDR1 and CDR2 sequences are SGHNT and YYREEE (reference sequence). CDR3 nucleotides: TGTGCCAGCAGCTTGGTTCCCGCTAGCTATGGCTACACCTTC. Its protein is CASSLVPASYGYTF.

The V gene is TRBV6-5, the J gene TRBJ2-1; 8 bases line up with TRBD1. J gave up 7 bases and V 0 bases, and 5 bases lay outside the gene matches. Looked up from germline, CDR1 is MNHEY and CDR2 is SVGAGI. This CDR3 has 15 residues. CDR3 sequence: CASSYSGGTGNEQFF. The CDR3 region has the DNA TGTGCCAGCAGTTACTCGGGCGGGACAGGAAATGAGCAGTTCTTC.

This chain joins TRBV12-3 or TRBV12-4 and TRBJ2-1; 9 nucleotides line up with TRBD1. CDR3 length: 16 residues. The V gene end was trimmed by 4 bases and the J gene end by 4 bases; junction bases not matched to a gene: 8. CDR3 coding DNA: TGTGCCAGCAGTTCCGGGACAGGGAAATTTTACAATGAGCAGTTCTTC. Translated: CASSSGTGKFYNEQFF.

The gene calls are TRBV27 and TRBJ2-5, with 8 positions matching TRBD2. CDR1 and CDR2 (germline): MNHEY, SMNVEV (reference sequence). With V trimmed by 4 bases and J by 0 bases, 4 bases remained unmatched. CDR3 length: 15 amino acids. CDR3 loop: CASSWEREYQETQYF. For the CDR3, the DNA is TGTGCCAGCAGTTGGGAGCGGGAGTACCAAGAGACCCAGTACTTC.

This clonotype was seen a single time. The chain employs TRBV6-1 and TRBJ2-7; 7 bases are shared with TRBD1. Germline V gene data show CDR1 as MNHNS and CDR2 as SASEGT. Germline trimming cut 6 bases from V and 5 bases from J; bases unmatched to any gene: 10. The CDR3 is 14 residues long. The CDR3 loop reads CASSRRDSHDEQYF. In nucleotides, the CDR3 is TGTGCCAGCAGCCGTCGGGACAGTCACGACGAGCAGTACTTC.

The chain combines TRBV29-1 with TRBJ2-5, with D possibly being TRBD1 (6 bases). The V gene lost 3 bases and the J gene lost 11 bases, with 28 bases spanning the gap. Germline CDR1 and CDR2: SQVTM and ANQGSEA. CDR3 length: 16 residues. CDR3 residues: CSVDDPTADSYNEQYF. The CDR3 DNA is TGCAGCGTTGATGATCCAACAGCGGACAGTTACAATGAGCAGTACTTC.

CDR3 DNA sequence: TGCAGTGCTAGAGATGGAAGGACAGGCGGAACGGGGCGATACGAGCAGTACTTC. As protein: CSARDGRTGGTGRYEQYF. The chain employs TRBV20-1 and TRBJ2-7, with 7 bases that match TRBD1. The CDR3 extends over 18 amino acids. Unmatched junction bases numbered 18, after V lost 0 bases and J lost 4 bases. Germline CDR1 DFQATT, CDR2 SNEGSKA (reference sequence).

The gene calls are TRBV27 and TRBJ1-5, with 7 bases identical to TRBD1. The V and J ends lost 7 bases and 6 bases, in that order; junction bases with no gene match: 6. The CDR3 is 13 residues long. In germline, CDR1 is MNHEY, CDR2 SMNVEV (reference sequence). CDR3 DNA sequence: TGTGCCAGCAACGCAGGGGGATCTCAGCCCCAGCATTTT. It specifies CASNAGGSQPQHF.

The chain links TRBV14 to TRBJ2-3, with TRBD1 identical over 8 bases. V was pared by 0 bases and J by 5 bases, with 10 bases of the junction left unmatched. Germline V gene lookup returns CDR1 SGHDN and CDR2 FVKESK. The CDR3 sequence is 17 residues long. The CDR3 DNA reads as TGTGCCAGCAGCCAAGATTCTATGGACAGGGTAATAGATACGCAGTATTTT. Its protein product is CASSQDSMDRVIDTQYF.

The rearrangement uses TRBV5-1 and TRBJ2-2; D call uncertain. This CDR3 spans 16 amino acids. Deletions cut 4 bases from V and 0 bases from J, with 13 bases between. Germline V gives CDR1 SGHRS, CDR2 YFSETQ. CDR3 bases: TGCGCCAGCAGCCACCTTTACGAGCCGAACACCGGGGAGCTGTTTTTT. Translated, it gives CASSHLYEPNTGELFF.

The rearrangement uses TRBV14 and TRBJ2-1, with 7 nucleotides matching TRBD1. The V segment lost 3 bases and the J segment 4 bases; nucleotides outside the gene matches: 3. Per the germline V gene, CDR1 is SGHDN and CDR2 is FVKESK. The CDR3 runs to 14 residues. As DNA, the CDR3 is TGTGCCAGCAGCCATGGGACAGAATACAATGAGCAGTTCTTC. It encodes CASSHGTEYNEQFF.

This chain uses TRBV20-1 with TRBJ2-7, with 8 bases lining up with TRBD2. The CDR3 sequence is 14 residues long. V lost 3 bases and J lost 2; bases outside the gene matches: 6. Germline assignment: CDR1 DFQATT and CDR2 SNEGSKA (reference sequence). CDR3 sequence (DNA): TGCAGTGCTAGGGCCCAGCGGGGGACCTACGAGCAGTACTTC. This translates into CSARAQRGTYEQYF.

This chain connects TRBV9 to TRBJ2-3, with 7 bases lining up with TRBD1. Germline V CDR1 and CDR2: SGDLS, YYNGEE. Trimming cost V 4 bases and J 5 bases; bases outside gene matches: 4. The CDR3 sequence is 13 residues long. This CDR3 reads CASSRDSGDTQYF. The CDR3 DNA is TGTGCCAGCAGCAGGGACAGTGGAGATACGCAGTATTTT.

This clonotype has more than one count but fewer than ten. This chain uses TRBV7-8 with TRBJ2-5; 12 bases line up with TRBD2. J lost 0 bases, V lost 5 bases, and 7 bases had no gene match. The CDR3 sequence is 17 residues long. Germline V gene lookup returns CDR1 SGHVS and CDR2 FQNEAQ. The CDR3 DNA sequence: TGTGCCAGCAGCCTTACTAGCGGGGGGCGGAACCAAGAGACCCAGTACTTC. Its translation: CASSLTSGGRNQETQYF.

This clonotype was seen just once. The chain has TRBV6-5 and TRBJ2-6; no clear D gene. Deletions cut 6 bases from V and 3 bases from J, with 18 bases between. The CDR3 spans 17 residues. The germline gives CDR1 MNHEY, CDR2 SVGAGI. The CDR3 protein is CASRPQGPPLGANVLTF. CDR3 in DNA: TGTGCCAGCAGGCCGCAAGGACCTCCCCTTGGGGCCAACGTCCTGACTTTC.